The 18 T cell receptor beta chains presented below share a single source sample, sequenced in a study of T-cell memory formation after mild COVID-19. TCRdb analysed the 5' RACE reads with MiXCR anew, one entry per CDR3 protein. The sample has hundreds of thousands of distinct CDR3 sequences, roughly 26% seen once. Sequencing was performed on PBMCs or a T cell subset sorted from them (not recorded which). The source of these receptors is an adult woman who had mild COVID-19 (a few samples of this study predate the infection). Cell type and time point are not known.

The rearrangement links TRBV5-5 to TRBJ2-5; D not certain. The V gene's germline CDR1 is SGHKS and CDR2 YYEKEE (reference sequence). V was trimmed by 2 bases and J by 2 bases, leaving 10 bases between them. The CDR3 runs 14 residues. The CDR3 DNA is TGTGCCAGCAGCTTTACAGTCCGTCAAGAGACCCAGTACTTC. It translates to CASSFTVRQETQYF. Variable domain in full (rest from reference TRBV5-5 and TRBJ2-5): DAGVTQSPTHLIKTRGQQVTLRCSPISGHKSVSWYQQVLGQGPQFIFQYYEKEERGRGNFPDRFSARQFPNYSSELNVNALLLGDSALYLCASSFTVRQETQYFGPGTRLLVL.

The gene calls are TRBV29-1 and TRBJ1-2; D is unresolved. Trimming cost V 7 bases and J 2 bases, with 11 bases left between them. Per germline, CDR1 SQVTM and CDR2 ANQGSEA. The CDR3 spans 12 residues. The CDR3 nucleotides read TGCAGCGCTCCGGTACCCAACTATGGCTACACCTTC. Translating gives CSAPVPNYGYTF. The full variable domain, in which reference TRBV29-1 and TRBJ1-2 provide the parts outside the CDR3, is SAVISQKPSRDICQRGTSLTIQCQVDSQVTMMFWYRQQPGQSLTLIATANQGSEATYESGFVIDKFPISRPNLTFSTLTVSNMSPEDSSIYLCSAPVPNYGYTFGSGTRLTVV.

The chain is built from TRBV20-1 and TRBJ2-5, with 9 bases lining up with TRBD2. Per the germline V gene, CDR1 is DFQATT and CDR2 is SNEGSKA (reference sequence). The CDR3 loop spans 15 amino acids. After removal of 5 bases from V and 4 bases from J, the junction contained 11 bases not matched to a gene. CDR3 sequence: CSAPLAGALRETQYF. The CDR3 region has the DNA TGCAGTGCTCCCTTAGCGGGGGCCCTACGAGAGACCCAGTACTTC.

Remarks on this clonotype: The germline gene is not matched at one end of the junction; a read error may be the cause. The chain is built from TRBV9 and TRBJ2-5; TRBD2 agrees at 8 bases. Germline V gene lookup returns CDR1 SGDLS and CDR2 YYNGEE. This CDR3 has 15 amino acids. CDR3 sequence: CASSPRGGVRETRYF. In DNA form, the CDR3 reads TGTGCCAGCAGTCCCCGGGGGGGCGTCCGGGAGACCCGGTACTTC.

Only a few counts were recorded for this clonotype. The rearrangement uses TRBV6-2 or TRBV6-3 and TRBJ1-1; TRBD1 matches 9 bases. The V gene's germline CDR1 is MNHEY and CDR2 SVGEGT. The CDR3 has 14 amino acids. J was trimmed by 3 bases and V by 6 bases; bases with no gene match: 5. The CDR3 DNA reads as TGTGCCAGCAGAACACAGGGGGCGGACACTGAAGCTTTCTTT. Translating gives CASRTQGADTEAFF.

A few counts support this clonotype. This chain connects TRBV11-3 to TRBJ2-5; 7 nucleotides agree with TRBD1. The CDR3 is 15 residues long. The germline CDR1 and CDR2 sequences are SGHNT and YENEEA. The trim removed 3 bases at V and 0 bases at J, leaving 4 bases unmatched. Here the CDR3 reads CASSFSDRYQETQYF. CDR3 coding DNA: TGTGCCAGCAGCTTTTCGGACAGGTACCAAGAGACCCAGTACTTC.

This sequence joins TRBV5-1 and TRBJ1-1, with D possibly being TRBD1 (6 bases). Germline-derived CDR1 and CDR2 are SGHRS and YFSETQ. With 9 bases removed from V and 1 base from J, the gap between germline ends came to 16 bases. The CDR3 contains 14 residues. CDR3 bases: TGCGCCACCAACCAGGGAGGGGGGAACACTGAAGCTTTCTTT. As protein: CATNQGGGNTEAFF.

CDR3 residues: CASSLVGEPWEQYF. The CDR3 DNA is TGCGCCAGCAGCTTGGTAGGGGAGCCTTGGGAGCAGTACTTC. The chain employs TRBV5-1 and TRBJ2-7, with D perhaps being TRBD1 or TRBD2 (5 bases each). Germline V CDR1 and CDR2: SGHRS, YFSETQ. The CDR3 runs to 14 residues. V lost 0 bases and J lost 7, with 14 bases in between.

This clonotype came up a few times. V usage is TRBV20-1 and J usage is TRBJ2-3, with a weak D call TRBD2 (5 bases). The CDR3 length is 13 residues. Germline CDR1 DFQATT, CDR2 SNEGSKA (reference sequence). V dropped 3 bases and J dropped 2 bases, with 9 bases sitting between them. CDR3 bases: TGCAGTGCTAGCTCGGGATCCACAGATACGCAGTATTTT. Its protein product is CSASSGSTDTQYF.

This clonotype was seen ten or more times. V usage is TRBV18 and J usage is TRBJ2-5; D ambiguous. Germline CDR1 and CDR2: KGHSH and LQKENI. Trimming shortened V by 2 bases and J by 1 base, and 5 bases separated the two germline ends. The CDR3 runs 13 residues. CDR3 loop: CASSPNSQETQYF. The CDR3, as DNA: TGTGCCAGCTCACCAAACAGCCAAGAGACCCAGTACTTC.

V gene TRBV11-2 combines with J gene TRBJ2-7, with D maybe TRBD2 (5 bases). Between the trimmed V and J ends, which lost 1 base and 4 bases, there was a span of 11 bases. Looked up from germline, CDR1 is SGHAT and CDR2 is FQNNGV. CDR3 size: 14 residues. The CDR3 nucleotides are TGTGCCAGCAGCTTAGGGGAGAAAAATTACGAGCAGTACTTC. It specifies CASSLGEKNYEQYF.

This chain joins TRBV24-1 and TRBJ2-1; D is uncertain. The length of the CDR3 is 16 residues. Germline V gene lookup returns CDR1 KGHDR and CDR2 SFDVKD. The V gene lost 2 bases and the J gene lost 2 bases, with 12 bases spanning the gap. CDR3 protein: CATSDSFSTTYNEQFF. CDR3 in DNA: TGTGCCACCAGTGATTCTTTCTCGACAACCTACAATGAGCAGTTCTTC.

This clonotype has a handful of counts. This sequence joins TRBV12-3 or TRBV12-4 and TRBJ2-1; 8 nucleotides agree with TRBD2. Trimming cost V 5 bases and J 6 bases; bases outside gene matches: 12. The CDR3 spans 16 residues. CDR3 sequence reads: CASSPIGSGVFNEQFF. The DNA of the CDR3 is TGTGCCAGCAGTCCGATAGGTAGCGGGGTATTCAATGAGCAGTTCTTC.

The V and J genes are TRBV9 and TRBJ2-7; 9 positions match TRBD2. Trimming took 0 bases from V and 3 from J; bases not matched to a gene: 1. This CDR3 is built from 14 residues. Germline lookup yields CDR1 SGDLS and CDR2 YYNGEE. The CDR3 reads CASSVASGDYEQYF. The CDR3 nucleotides read TGTGCCAGCAGCGTAGCTAGCGGGGACTACGAGCAGTACTTC.

This chain connects TRBV6-1 to TRBJ1-2; the D gene is possibly TRBD1 (5 bases). The CDR3 is 15 residues long. Germline values: CDR1 MNHNS, CDR2 SASEGT. The ends were cut back, 2 bases at V and 2 bases at J, with 12 bases in the middle. CDR3 sequence: CASSERGDLNYGYTF. In nucleotides, the CDR3 is TGTGCCAGCAGTGAACGTGGGGACTTGAACTATGGCTACACCTTC.

This clonotype appeared a single time. The V call is TRBV11-2, the J call TRBJ2-7, with D perhaps TRBD1 or TRBD2 (6 bases each). V dropped 6 bases and J dropped 5 bases, with 11 bases sitting between them. The CDR3 sequence is 12 residues long. The germline V gene encodes CDR1 SGHAT and CDR2 FQNNGV. The CDR3 protein is CASSPGADEQYF. The CDR3 coding sequence is TGTGCCAGCAGTCCGGGGGCGGACGAGCAGTACTTC.

The rearrangement joins TRBV5-1 to TRBJ2-7; TRBD1 matches at 8 bases. CDR3 size: 14 residues. The germline CDR1 and CDR2 sequences are SGHRS and YFSETQ. Trimming cost V 3 bases and J 7 bases; bases outside gene matches: 9. This CDR3 is CASSWTGSPREQYF. The CDR3 DNA sequence: TGCGCCAGCAGCTGGACAGGGAGCCCCCGGGAGCAGTACTTC.

This clonotype was counted ten times or more. This chain links TRBV6-6 with TRBJ1-4; unclear D gene. Trimming took 0 bases from V and 7 from J, leaving 18 bases between them. The length of the CDR3 is 17 residues. CDR1 is MNHNY, CDR2 SVGAGI, per germline (reference sequence). CDR3 in DNA: TGTGCCAGCAGTTACTCGGGCAGAGCCGTGGAATCTGAAAAACTGTTTTTT. Translating gives CASSYSGRAVESEKLFF.